The sequence of this T cell receptor beta chain was determined in a study of control samples from healthy donors and cancer patients. The assay was immunoSEQ multiplex PCR, and TCRdb's table has in-frame clones only and misses some. The table includes tens of thousands of clones, 70% to 90% detected once. The CDR3 consists of 21 residues. Germline loops: CDR1 LNHNV, CDR2 YYDKDF (reference sequence). V was shortened by 1 base and J by 4 bases, with 30 bases between the two germline ends. Sequencing was done on a sample of PBMCs. The chain has TRBV15 and TRBJ2-3; D tentatively reads TRBD1 or TRBD2 (5 bases each). The receptor was isolated from a woman aged 55-75 years with lung cancer. CDR3 loop: CATSRAPIMRQLEGQADTQYF. The DNA of the CDR3 is TGTGCCACCAGCAGAGCTCCCATAATGCGGCAGTTAGAGGGGCAAGCAGATACGCAGTATTTT.